This T cell receptor beta chain emerged from a study of T cell responses to AZD1222 COVID-19 vaccine. Clones were read by immunoSEQ multiplex PCR, and TCRdb kept only the in-frame ones, dropping some. The sample has 110,000 to 150,000 clones; roughly 90% are singletons. Germline V gene data show CDR1 as MDHEN and CDR2 as SYDVKM. Trimming removed 10 bases from V and 2 bases from J; junction bases left unmatched: 4. The CDR3 sequence is 12 residues long. This clonotype was obtained from an adult in good health. This specimen consisted of peripheral blood, obtained on day 0 of AZD1222 vaccination. This chain connects TRBV28 to TRBJ1-2; 7 nucleotides agree with TRBD1. The CDR3 DNA is TGTGCCACTCCGGGACAGAACTATGGCTACACCTTC. The encoded protein is CATPGQNYGYTF.